The 32 T cell receptor beta chains below were found in one sample sequenced in a study of cytomegalovirus exposure and HLA in healthy donors. The PCR employed 60 Vbeta primers together with 13 Jbeta primers. The method was immunoSEQ multiplex PCR; TCRdb's version includes in-frame clones alone and lacks a portion of them. The sample has tens of thousands of clones, roughly 80% seen once. The material sequenced was PBMCs. These receptors were collected from a middle-aged woman in good health and CMV-seropositive.

The chain is built from TRBV21-1 and TRBJ1-2; the table assigns TRBD1, which was not confirmed against the DNA. TRBV21-1 is noted as a pseudogene. This CDR3 spans 15 amino acids. As DNA, the CDR3 is TGTGCCAGCAGCAAAGGGGGACAGACCTGCTATGGCTACACCTTC. It yields the protein CASSKGGQTCYGYTF.

This sequence joins TRBV6-5 and TRBJ1-2, with D perhaps TRBD1 (6 bases). Germline lookup yields CDR1 MNHEY and CDR2 SVGAGI. V shed 7 bases and J shed 5 bases, with 11 bases lying between them. The CDR3 extends over 12 amino acids. The CDR3 DNA sequence: TGTGCCAGCACCGACAGGTTTTATGGCTACACCTTC. Residues: CASTDRFYGYTF.

V is TRBV6-4 and J is TRBJ2-2, with a weak D call TRBD2 (6 bases). The CDR3 loop spans 15 amino acids. The germline CDR1 and CDR2 sequences are MRHNA and SNTAGT. With 6 bases removed from V and 1 base from J, the gap between germline ends came to 12 bases. The CDR3 bases are TGTGCCAGCAGCATCGTGGGGGGGAACACCGGGGAGCTGTTTTTT. This sequence encodes CASSIVGGNTGELFF.

V and J are TRBV5-6 and TRBJ2-4; TRBD1 is a possible D gene (5 bases). The CDR3 is 16 amino acids. Germline values: CDR1 SGHDT, CDR2 YYEEEE. V lost 4 bases and J lost 0, with 14 bases in between. The CDR3 DNA sequence: TGTGCCAGCAGCGTAGACAGCTTACAAGCCAAAAACATTCAGTACTTC. Its protein is CASSVDSLQAKNIQYF.

This clone showed up just a few times. The genes are TRBV7-9 and TRBJ1-1; 7 nucleotides align to TRBD1. With 6 bases clipped from V and 3 bases from J, the junction kept 4 bases outside the gene matches. Looked up from germline, CDR1 is SEHNR and CDR2 is FQNEAQ (reference sequence). CDR3 size: 13 residues. The CDR3 nucleotides read TGTGCCAGCAGACAGGGGTCCTACACTGAAGCTTTCTTT. Translating gives CASRQGSYTEAFF.

The CDR3 here is CASSSGTGAITPLHF. In nucleotides, the CDR3 is TGTGCCAGCAGTAGTGGGACAGGGGCTATTACACCCCTCCACTTT. The chain has TRBV6-4 and TRBJ1-6; TRBD1 matches at 10 bases. The ends lost 5 bases at V and 11 bases at J; junction bases unmatched: 9. The CDR3 consists of 15 residues. Per germline, CDR1 MRHNA and CDR2 SNTAGT.

V is TRBV30 and J is TRBJ1-5, with TRBD1 as a possible D gene (6 bases). V was clipped by 0 bases and J by 6 bases, with 9 bases between them. Germline CDR1 is GTSNPN and CDR2 is SVGIG (reference sequence). The CDR3 sequence is 13 residues long. CDR3 amino acids: CAWSVQGRQPQHF. The CDR3, as DNA: TGTGCCTGGAGTGTACAGGGTCGTCAGCCCCAGCATTTT.

The chain links TRBV18 to TRBJ2-2; TRBD1 aligns across 7 bases. Germline lookup yields CDR1 KGHSH and CDR2 LQKENI. This CDR3 spans 17 amino acids. Trimming removed 6 bases from V and 1 base from J; junction bases left unmatched: 11. The CDR3, as DNA: TGTGCCAGCTCGCCCTTATCAGACAGGGTGAACACCGGGGAGCTGTTTTTT. Protein sequence: CASSPLSDRVNTGELFF.

The chain employs TRBV2 and TRBJ2-5; tentative D call: TRBD2 (6 bases). The CDR3 is 12 amino acids. The V end was cut by 4 bases, the J end by 4 bases, with 7 bases between. The V gene's germline CDR1 is SNHLY and CDR2 FYNNEI. The CDR3 spells CASSASAETQYF. As DNA, the CDR3 is TGTGCCAGCAGTGCTAGCGCAGAGACCCAGTACTTC.

The CDR3, as DNA: TGTGCCAGCAGCTTACCCCGCGGAGCGGGAGAGGGGACCTACGAGCAGTACTTC. Its translation: CASSLPRGAGEGTYEQYF. This chain links TRBV7-2 with TRBJ2-7, with 8 nucleotides matching TRBD2. Germline loops: CDR1 SGHTA, CDR2 FQGNSA. The CDR3 covers 18 residues. Trimming took 2 bases from V and 2 from J; bases not matched to a gene: 14. Variable domain in full (rest from reference TRBV7-2 and TRBJ2-7): GAGVSQSPSNKVTEKGKDVELRCDPISGHTALYWYRQSLGQGLEFLIYFQGNSAPDKSGLPSDRFSAERTGGSVSTLTIQRTQQEDSAVYLCASSLPRGAGEGTYEQYFGPGTRLTVT.

J is TRBJ1-4 and V is TRBV10-2, with D uncertain. CDR3 size: 13 residues. V was cut by 8 bases and J by 8 bases, with 15 bases left in between. Germline values: CDR1 WSHSY, CDR2 SAAADI. CDR3 sequence: CASVGRPLEKLFF. The CDR3 region has the DNA TGCGCCAGCGTGGGCAGACCCCTGGAAAAACTGTTTTTT.

The V gene is TRBV27, the J gene TRBJ2-1; no clear D. The V end was cut by 6 bases, the J end by 9 bases, with 9 bases between. The CDR3 has 11 residues. Per the germline V gene, CDR1 is MNHEY and CDR2 is SMNVEV (reference sequence). CDR3 protein: CASSTGGEQFF. CDR3 DNA: TGTGCCAGCAGCACTGGTGGTGAGCAGTTCTTC.

V gene TRBV2 combines with J gene TRBJ2-7; 10 nucleotides align to TRBD1. This CDR3 is 14 amino acids long. The germline CDR1 and CDR2 sequences are SNHLY and FYNNEI. Trimming cost V 6 bases and J 5 bases; bases outside gene matches: 7. CDR3 in amino acids: CASRAGTGEHEQYF. The CDR3, as DNA: TGTGCCAGCAGAGCCGGGACAGGGGAACACGAGCAGTACTTC.

This chain joins TRBV18 and TRBJ2-1; the D is unclear. Between the trimmed V and J ends, which lost 3 bases and 13 bases, there was a span of 13 bases. The V gene's germline CDR1 is KGHSH and CDR2 LQKENI. The CDR3 is made up of 12 amino acids. The CDR3 here is CASSPAKEYQFF. The CDR3 coding sequence is TGTGCCAGCTCACCGGCTAAGGAGTACCAGTTCTTC.

As DNA, the CDR3 is TGTGCCAGCAGCTTGGCTAGCGGGACGGTAGATACGCAGTATTTT. Translation gives CASSLASGTVDTQYF. The chain is built from TRBV5-6 and TRBJ2-3; 9 bases agree with TRBD2. V gave up 0 bases and J gave up 5 bases; unmatched junction bases: 4. This CDR3 region has 15 residues. In germline, CDR1 is SGHDT, CDR2 YYEEEE.

Only one count was recorded for this clone. The CDR3 sequence: CASSPTTGNQPQHF. The DNA of the CDR3 is TGTGCCAGCAGTCCTACTACCGGCAATCAGCCCCAGCATTTT. The rearrangement uses TRBV28 and TRBJ1-5; D gene unclear. The germline V and J ends were trimmed by 5 bases and 2 bases, with 10 bases remaining between them. The CDR3 extends over 14 amino acids. Germline lookup yields CDR1 MDHEN and CDR2 SYDVKM.

The rearrangement joins TRBV7-9 to TRBJ1-1, with 8 bases matching TRBD1. The V segment lost 4 bases and the J segment 5 bases; nucleotides outside the gene matches: 3. Germline lookup yields CDR1 SEHNR and CDR2 FQNEAQ (reference sequence). The CDR3 contains 13 residues. The DNA of the CDR3 is TGTGCCAGCAGCTCTAGACAGGGGACTGAAGCTTTCTTT. Its protein product is CASSSRQGTEAFF.

The chain combines TRBV9 with TRBJ2-1; TRBD2 aligns across 10 bases. The J segment lost 0 bases and the V segment lost 2 bases, leaving 8 bases of the junction unmatched. The CDR3 spans 18 residues. CDR1 SGDLS and CDR2 YYNGEE come from the germline V gene. The CDR3 reads CASSVTHLAGASYNEQFF. DNA of the CDR3: TGTGCCAGCAGCGTCACCCATCTAGCGGGGGCCTCCTACAATGAGCAGTTCTTC.

The V call is TRBV7-8, the J call TRBJ2-2; the match to TRBD2 covers 12 bases. Germline assignment: CDR1 SGHVS and CDR2 FQNEAQ. Losses at the gene ends were 8 bases for V and 8 bases for J; bases not matched to a gene: 3. The length of the CDR3 is 13 residues. The CDR3 protein is CASPGLAGGELFF. The CDR3 nucleotides read TGTGCCAGCCCCGGACTAGCGGGGGGGGAGCTGTTTTTT.

This clone was found once. This sequence joins TRBV6-5 and TRBJ1-1; 7 bases are shared with TRBD1. CDR1 MNHEY and CDR2 SVGAGI come from the germline V gene. The junction had 2 bases not matched to a gene; V was cut back by 5 bases and J by 8 bases. This CDR3 is 11 amino acids long. The CDR3 region has the DNA TGTGCCAGCAGTCAGGGACAGGAAGCTTTCTTT. Amino acids: CASSQGQEAFF.

The chain has TRBV28 and TRBJ1-3; 7 nucleotides match TRBD1. Trimming cost V 7 bases and J 2 bases; bases outside gene matches: 5. CDR1 and CDR2 (germline): MDHEN, SYDVKM. The CDR3 is made up of 14 amino acids. For the CDR3, the DNA is TGTGCCAGCAACACAGGGGTTGCTGGAAACACCATATATTTT. This encodes CASNTGVAGNTIYF.

This rearrangement joins TRBV11-1 to TRBJ1-1; tentative D call: TRBD1 (5 bases). Germline V gene data show CDR1 as SGHAT and CDR2 as FQDESV (reference sequence). The CDR3 is made up of 14 amino acids. V dropped 5 bases and J dropped 1 base, with 11 bases sitting between them. The CDR3 DNA reads as TGTGCCAGCAGCCCCGGGCAGGGGAACACTGAAGCTTTCTTT. Translating gives CASSPGQGNTEAFF.

The V gene is TRBV30, the J gene TRBJ1-2; D possibly corresponds to TRBD1 (5 bases). V shed 0 bases and J shed 4 bases, with 9 bases lying between them. Looked up from germline, CDR1 is GTSNPN and CDR2 is SVGIG (reference sequence). This CDR3 has 13 residues. This CDR3 reads CAWSVGASYGYTF. CDR3 in DNA: TGTGCCTGGAGTGTAGGGGCAAGCTATGGCTACACCTTC.

This chain connects TRBV28 to TRBJ2-2, with TRBD2 identical over 8 bases. Germline loops: CDR1 MDHEN, CDR2 SYDVKM. V dropped 2 bases and J dropped 10; count of bases not matched to a gene: 6. The length of the CDR3 is 14 residues. The CDR3 bases are TGTGCCAGCAGTTTAGCGGGAGGCGCGGCGGAGCTGTTTTTT. Residues: CASSLAGGAAELFF.

The table lists this clone with a count of one. The rearrangement links TRBV5-6 to TRBJ1-2; the match to TRBD1 covers 9 bases. CDR3 length: 17 amino acids. Unmatched junction bases numbered 10, after V lost 0 bases and J lost 4 bases. Germline lookup yields CDR1 SGHDT and CDR2 YYEEEE. As DNA, the CDR3 is TGTGCCAGCAGCTTGGTACAGGGGGCTACCGCGGCCTATGGCTACACCTTC. Its protein product is CASSLVQGATAAYGYTF. The full variable domain, rest sourced from reference TRBV5-6 and TRBJ1-2, is DAGVTQSPTHLIKTRGQQVTLRCSPKSGHDTVSWYQQALGQGPQFIFQYYEEEERQRGNFPDRFSGHQFPNYSSELNVNALLLGDSALYLCASSLVQGATAAYGYTFGSGTRLTVV.

The chain uses TRBV30 and TRBJ1-2, with D tentatively TRBD1 (5 bases). The V end was cut by 5 bases, the J end by 1 base, with 11 bases between. This CDR3 is 13 amino acids long. Germline values: CDR1 GTSNPN, CDR2 SVGIG (reference sequence). The CDR3 nucleotides read TGTGCCTGGGGGGGACTCGTTAACTATGGCTACACCTTC. Amino acids: CAWGGLVNYGYTF.

The chain's CDR3 is CATRGGERNEQFF. The CDR3 DNA follows: TGTGCCACCAGGGGGGGGGAGAGGAATGAGCAGTTCTTC. The V call is TRBV7-6, the J call TRBJ2-1; TRBD1 or TRBD2 may be the D gene (7 bases each). In germline, CDR1 is SGHVS, CDR2 FNYEAQ. Trimming removed 10 bases at V and 7 bases at J, with 17 bases between. The CDR3 runs to 13 residues.

DNA of the CDR3: TGTGCCAGCAGCAACCACCAATCGAGAGATACGCAGTATTTT. Protein sequence: CASSNHQSRDTQYF. V is TRBV21-1 and J is TRBJ2-3; whether TRBD2, the table's D call, matches the DNA was not checked. TRBV21-1 is shown as a pseudogene. The CDR3 spans 14 residues.

The V call is TRBV11-2, the J call TRBJ2-6; no reliable D call. The germline V gene encodes CDR1 SGHAT and CDR2 FQNNGV. The ends were cut back, 7 bases at V and 7 bases at J, with 8 bases in the middle. The CDR3 extends over 12 amino acids. The CDR3 loop reads CASTFFANVLTF. The CDR3, as DNA: TGTGCCAGCACATTTTTCGCCAACGTCCTGACTTTC. The full variable domain, completed using reference TRBV11-2 and TRBJ2-6, is EAGVAQSPRYKIIEKRQSVAFWCNPISGHATLYWYQQILGQGPKLLIQFQNNGVVDDSQLPKDRFSAERLKGVDSTLKIQPAKLEDSAVYLCASTFFANVLTFGAGSRLTVL.

The chain uses TRBV25-1 and TRBJ2-4; perhaps TRBD2 as D (6 bases). CDR3 size: 16 residues. Germline values: CDR1 MGHDK, CDR2 SYGVNS. The V gene lost 2 bases and the J gene lost 3 bases, with 14 bases spanning the gap. The DNA of the CDR3 is TGTGCCAGCAGTGAAGCTGAAGCGGGCCTCAAAAACATTCAGTACTTC. Translation: CASSEAEAGLKNIQYF. Combining the CDR3 with reference TRBV25-1 and TRBJ2-4 gives the whole variable domain EADIYQTPRYLVIGTGKKITLECSQTMGHDKMYWYQQDPGMELHLIHYSYGVNSTEKGDLSSESTVSRIRTEHFPLTLESARPSHTSQYLCASSEAEAGLKNIQYFGAGTRLSVL.

V usage is TRBV9 and J usage is TRBJ1-1; D is perhaps TRBD1 (5 bases). The germline V gene encodes CDR1 SGDLS and CDR2 YYNGEE. Between the trimmed V and J ends, which lost 1 base and 3 bases, there was a span of 7 bases. The CDR3 has 13 residues. The CDR3 is CASSVLGDTEAFF. The CDR3 nucleotides are TGTGCCAGCAGCGTACTAGGGGACACTGAAGCTTTCTTT.

The rearrangement links TRBV7-2 to TRBJ2-5, with a possible D match to TRBD1 (5 bases). The CDR3 extends over 14 amino acids. Trimming took 6 bases from V and 5 from J, leaving 16 bases between them. CDR1 is SGHTA and CDR2 is FQGNSA in the germline V gene. CDR3 in DNA: TGTGCCAGCAGTCAGGGCAGGTCTTGGGAGACCCAGTACTTC. Translating gives CASSQGRSWETQYF. Full variable domain (outside the CDR3, taken from reference TRBV7-2 and TRBJ2-5): GAGVSQSPSNKVTEKGKDVELRCDPISGHTALYWYRQSLGQGLEFLIYFQGNSAPDKSGLPSDRFSAERTGGSVSTLTIQRTQQEDSAVYLCASSQGRSWETQYFGPGTRLLVL.